A single sample is the source of the 8 T cell receptor beta chains below, sequenced in a study of T cells in Graves' hyperthyroidism and ophthalmopathy. There were TCR beta CDR3 regions amplified from RNA transcripts. HTBI primers drove first-round RT-PCR of the TCR CDR3. One entry per CDR3 protein, called by TCRdb with MiXCR from the multiplex PCR reads. The sample gives about 360,000 distinct CDR3 sequences, roughly 13% of which show up once; roughly 8.3% is in the top ten. Sequencing input: blood. The receptor source for this set is a young woman with Graves' hyperthyroidism.

This chain joins TRBV2 and TRBJ2-3, with a tentative D call TRBD1 (6 bases). Germline CDR1 SNHLY, CDR2 FYNNEI. The CDR3 is 15 amino acids. V dropped 1 base and J dropped 3 bases, with 11 bases sitting between them. DNA for the CDR3: TGTGCCAGCAGTGAAGTTTGGACAGAAACAGATACGCAGTATTTT. Translated, it gives CASSEVWTETDTQYF.

The rearrangement uses TRBV9 and TRBJ2-3; D is perhaps TRBD1 (6 bases). Germline loops: CDR1 SGDLS, CDR2 YYNGEE. The CDR3 runs 16 residues. Trimming took off 4 bases at V and 0 bases at J, with 15 bases between the two ends. DNA of the CDR3: TGTGCCAGCAGCCCGAGAGGAGACAGGAGCACAGATACGCAGTATTTT. Translation: CASSPRGDRSTDTQYF. The variable domain in full, with the rest retrieved from reference TRBV9 and TRBJ2-3, is DSGVTQTPKHLITATGQRVTLRCSPRSGDLSVYWYQQSLDQGLQFLIQYYNGEERAKGNILERFSAQQFPDLHSELNLSSLELGDSALYFCASSPRGDRSTDTQYFGPGTRLTVL.

The V gene is TRBV24-1, the J gene TRBJ2-3, with D uncertain. CDR3 length: 13 residues. V was trimmed by 1 base and J by 3 bases, leaving 4 bases between them. Per the germline V gene, CDR1 is KGHDR and CDR2 is SFDVKD. This chain's CDR3 is CATSDFSTDTQYF. CDR3 nucleotides: TGTGCCACCAGTGATTTTAGTACAGATACGCAGTATTTT.

V usage is TRBV27 and J usage is TRBJ2-5, with D possibly TRBD1 on 5 matching bases. Germline loops: CDR1 MNHEY, CDR2 SMNVEV (reference sequence). The V end was cut by 0 bases, the J end by 5 bases, with 10 bases between. The CDR3 totals 14 residues. This CDR3 is CASSLSGEPETQYF. For the CDR3, the DNA is TGTGCCAGCAGTTTATCAGGGGAACCGGAGACCCAGTACTTC.

In its sample, this clonotype was seen once. The junction and the germline gene differ at one end; a read error may be behind it. This chain connects TRBV9 to TRBJ2-3; 9 nucleotides match TRBD2. CDR3 size: 14 residues. Germline CDR1 and CDR2: SGDLS and YYNGEE. The CDR3 DNA reads as TGTGCCAGCAGCGTCTCTAGCGGGACAGATAGGCAGTATTTT. Translated, it gives CASSVSSGTDRQYF.

This clonotype was detected many times. The chain joins TRBV11-3 to TRBJ1-1, with D uncertain. Looked up from germline, CDR1 is SGHNT and CDR2 is YENEEA. The length of the CDR3 is 13 residues. Trimming cost V 0 bases and J 3 bases, with 5 bases left between them. The DNA of the CDR3 is TGTGCCAGCAGCTTAGAGTATTACACTGAAGCTTTCTTT. Its translation is CASSLEYYTEAFF.

In this sample, this clonotype turned up a few times. The chain links TRBV28 to TRBJ2-7; possible D gene TRBD2, 5 bases. The V end lost 6 bases, the J end lost 3 bases, and 18 bases lay between the germline ends. CDR1 and CDR2 (germline): MDHEN, SYDVKM. This CDR3 is 15 amino acids long. The CDR3 is CASSPRRRRGYEQYF. The CDR3 DNA reads as TGTGCCAGCAGCCCCAGAAGAAGACGGGGCTACGAGCAGTACTTC.

This clonotype was detected many times. The rearrangement joins TRBV6-1 to TRBJ1-1; 7 nucleotides line up with TRBD1. The CDR3 contains 14 residues. The trim removed 6 bases at V and 5 bases at J, leaving 9 bases unmatched. Germline loops: CDR1 MNHNS, CDR2 SASEGT. The CDR3 loop reads CASSLQGRGTEAFF. The CDR3 DNA is TGTGCCAGCAGCCTACAGGGGAGAGGTACTGAAGCTTTCTTT.